A single sample is the source of the 4 T cell receptor beta chains below, sequenced in a study of blood T cells in healthy people across ages. Combining a sample-barcoded 5' primer with a J-beta primer mix, a second PCR ran for 7 to 11 cycles. TCRdb re-called the 5' RACE reads with MiXCR, one entry per CDR3 protein. The sample carries about 640,000 distinct CDR3 sequences, 58% recorded once. The sample consisted of blood. The receptor set was obtained from a man aged 55 to 69 in good health.

The chain combines TRBV6-2 or TRBV6-3 with TRBJ2-7; 8 bases match TRBD1. Germline V gives CDR1 MNHEY, CDR2 SVGEGT. V shed 4 bases and J 5 bases; nucleotides not matched to a gene: 7. The length of the CDR3 is 14 residues. The CDR3 sequence: CASSLQGGFNEQYF. CDR3 in DNA: TGTGCCAGCAGTTTACAGGGGGGCTTCAACGAGCAGTACTTC.

The chain combines TRBV20-1 with TRBJ2-7; D remains unclear. The CDR3 is 11 residues long. Deletions cut 5 bases from V and 6 bases from J, with 11 bases between. Germline CDR1 and CDR2: DFQATT and SNEGSKA (reference sequence). The CDR3: CSASSSREQYF. CDR3 sequence (DNA): TGCAGTGCTTCATCGAGTCGCGAGCAGTACTTC.

In this sample, this clonotype turned up a few times. CDR3 sequence reads: CSVQRGNNNNEQFF. Written as DNA, the CDR3 is TGCAGTGTTCAGAGGGGGAATAACAACAATGAGCAGTTCTTC. The chain employs TRBV20-1 and TRBJ2-1; a possible D gene is TRBD1 (6 bases). CDR3 length: 14 residues. V lost 7 bases to trimming and J lost 5 bases, with 18 bases between them. The germline V gene has CDR1 DFQATT and CDR2 SNEGSKA (reference sequence).

This clonotype came up many times. This chain joins TRBV3-1 and TRBJ2-6; perhaps TRBD1 as D (5 bases). V gave up 4 bases and J gave up 2 bases, with 9 bases separating them. The CDR3 consists of 15 residues. Germline CDR1 reads LGHDT; CDR2 reads YNNKEL (reference sequence). DNA for the CDR3: TGTGCCAGCAGCCTGACAGAGACTGGGGCCAACGTCCTGACTTTC. Translating gives CASSLTETGANVLTF. The complete variable domain, with remaining parts taken from reference TRBV3-1 and TRBJ2-6, reads DTAVSQTPKYLVTQMGNDKSIKCEQNLGHDTMYWYKQDSKKFLKIMFSYNNKELIINETVPNRFSPKSPDKAHLNLHINSLELGDSAVYFCASSLTETGANVLTFGAGSRLTVL.